This T cell receptor beta chain emerged from a study of cytotoxic CD8 clonotypes in ibrutinib-treated CLL. General study findings and limits: Baseline levels were approached again at progression, after clonality had risen at ibrutinib response.

The table came from immunoSEQ multiplex PCR; TCRdb's copy has only in-frame clones and leaves some out. The profile covers around 300,000 clones, with roughly 79% appearing a single time and 6.5% to 8.5% taken by the ten largest. For this clone: Its antigen is undetermined.

Germline CDR1 reads MNHNS; CDR2 reads SASEGT. V gave up 2 bases and J gave up 3 bases, with 13 bases separating them. CDR3 size: 15 residues. This TCR came from a human donor with chronic lymphocytic leukemia. The sample in question was PBMCs, obtained before ibrutinib treatment. The V and J genes are TRBV6-1 and TRBJ1-1; tentative D call: TRBD1 (5 bases). The CDR3 DNA sequence: TGTGCCAGCAGTGAAAGGGCAGGCAGGGACACTGAAGCTTTCTTT. Protein sequence: CASSERAGRDTEAFF.